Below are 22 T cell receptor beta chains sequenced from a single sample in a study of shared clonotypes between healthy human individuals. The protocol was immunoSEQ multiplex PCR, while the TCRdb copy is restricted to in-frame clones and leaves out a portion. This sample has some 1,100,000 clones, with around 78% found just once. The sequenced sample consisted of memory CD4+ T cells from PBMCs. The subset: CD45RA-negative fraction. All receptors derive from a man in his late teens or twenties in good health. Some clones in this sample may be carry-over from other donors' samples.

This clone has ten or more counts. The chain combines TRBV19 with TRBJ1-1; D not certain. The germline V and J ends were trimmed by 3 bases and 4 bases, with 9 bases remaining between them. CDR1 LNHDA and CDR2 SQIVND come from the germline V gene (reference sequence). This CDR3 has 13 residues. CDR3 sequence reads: CASSMKGSTEAFF. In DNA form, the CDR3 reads TGTGCCAGTAGTATGAAAGGGAGCACTGAAGCTTTCTTT.

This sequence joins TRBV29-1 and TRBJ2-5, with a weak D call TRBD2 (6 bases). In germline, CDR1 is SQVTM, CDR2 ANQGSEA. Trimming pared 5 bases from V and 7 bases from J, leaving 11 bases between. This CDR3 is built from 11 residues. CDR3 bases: TGCAGCGTTTCAAATAGCGGGACCCAGTACTTC. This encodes CSVSNSGTQYF.

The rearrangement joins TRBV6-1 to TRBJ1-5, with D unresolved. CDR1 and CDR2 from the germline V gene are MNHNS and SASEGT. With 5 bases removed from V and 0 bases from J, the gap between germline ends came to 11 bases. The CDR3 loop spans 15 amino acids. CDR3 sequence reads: CASSSNRNSNQPQHF. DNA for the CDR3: TGTGCCAGCAGTTCTAACAGAAATAGCAATCAGCCCCAGCATTTT.

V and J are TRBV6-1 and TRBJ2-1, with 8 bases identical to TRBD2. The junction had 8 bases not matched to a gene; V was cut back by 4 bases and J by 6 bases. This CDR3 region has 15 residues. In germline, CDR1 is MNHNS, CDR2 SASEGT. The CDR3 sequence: CASSGVAGGGNEQFF. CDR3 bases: TGTGCCAGCAGTGGGGTGGCGGGAGGTGGCAATGAGCAGTTCTTC.

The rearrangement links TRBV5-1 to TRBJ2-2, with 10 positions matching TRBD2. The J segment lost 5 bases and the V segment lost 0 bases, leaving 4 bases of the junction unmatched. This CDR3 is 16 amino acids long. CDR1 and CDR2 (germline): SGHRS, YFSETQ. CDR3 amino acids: CASSLGGSGRTGELFF. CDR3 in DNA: TGCGCCAGCAGCTTGGGCGGTAGCGGGAGGACCGGGGAGCTGTTTTTT.

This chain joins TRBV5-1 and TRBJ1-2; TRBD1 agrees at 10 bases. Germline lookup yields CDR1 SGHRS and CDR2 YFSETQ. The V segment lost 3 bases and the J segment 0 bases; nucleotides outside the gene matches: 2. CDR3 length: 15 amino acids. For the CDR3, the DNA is TGCGCCAGCAGCTCAGGGACAGGGGCTAACTATGGCTACACCTTC. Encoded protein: CASSSGTGANYGYTF.

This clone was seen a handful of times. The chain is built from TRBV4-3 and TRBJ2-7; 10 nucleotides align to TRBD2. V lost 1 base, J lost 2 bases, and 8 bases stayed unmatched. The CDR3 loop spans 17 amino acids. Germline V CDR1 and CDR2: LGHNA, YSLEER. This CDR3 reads CASSQALTSGDPYEQYF. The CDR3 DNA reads TGCGCCAGCAGCCAAGCCCTAACTAGCGGGGACCCCTACGAGCAGTACTTC.

The CDR3 protein is CASSLRPQAGVLDEQYF. CDR3 DNA sequence: TGCGCCAGCAGCTTGCGGCCCCAAGCGGGAGTCTTGGACGAGCAGTACTTC. The V gene is TRBV5-1, the J gene TRBJ2-7, with 8 bases identical to TRBD2. The CDR3 runs 17 residues. V shed 1 base and J 5 bases; nucleotides not matched to a gene: 14. Germline V CDR1 and CDR2: SGHRS, YFSETQ.

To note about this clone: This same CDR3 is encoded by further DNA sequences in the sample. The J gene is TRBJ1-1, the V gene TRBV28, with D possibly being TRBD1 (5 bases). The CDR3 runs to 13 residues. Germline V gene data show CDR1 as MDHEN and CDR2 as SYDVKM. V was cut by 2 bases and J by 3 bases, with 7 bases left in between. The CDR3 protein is CASSLRGYTEAFF. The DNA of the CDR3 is TGTGCCAGCAGTTTACGGGGGTACACTGAAGCTTTCTTT.

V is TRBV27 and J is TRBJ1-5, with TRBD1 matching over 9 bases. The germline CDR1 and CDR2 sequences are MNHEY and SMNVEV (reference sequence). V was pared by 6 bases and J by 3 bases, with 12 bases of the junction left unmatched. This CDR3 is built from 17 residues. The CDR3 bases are TGTGCCAGCAGACCTCGACAGGGGGTTCCTTCCAATCAGCCCCAGCATTTT. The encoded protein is CASRPRQGVPSNQPQHF.

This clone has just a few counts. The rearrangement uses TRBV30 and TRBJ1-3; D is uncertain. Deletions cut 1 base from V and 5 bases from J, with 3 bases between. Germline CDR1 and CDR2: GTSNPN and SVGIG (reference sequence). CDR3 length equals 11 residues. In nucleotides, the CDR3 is TGTGCCTGGAGTGAAAGAAACACCATATATTTT. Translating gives CAWSERNTIYF.

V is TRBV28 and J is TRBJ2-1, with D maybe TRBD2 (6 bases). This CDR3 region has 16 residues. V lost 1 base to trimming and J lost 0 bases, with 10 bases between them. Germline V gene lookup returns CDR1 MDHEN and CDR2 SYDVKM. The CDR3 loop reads CASSLLGGTSYNEQFF. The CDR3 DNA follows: TGTGCCAGCAGTTTATTAGGCGGGACCTCCTACAATGAGCAGTTCTTC.

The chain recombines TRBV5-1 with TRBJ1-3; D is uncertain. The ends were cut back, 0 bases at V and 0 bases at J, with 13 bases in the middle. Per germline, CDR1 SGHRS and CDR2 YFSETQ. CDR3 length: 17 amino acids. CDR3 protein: CASSLGGVLSSGNTIYF. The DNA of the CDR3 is TGCGCCAGCAGCTTGGGTGGAGTCCTCTCCTCTGGAAACACCATATATTTT.

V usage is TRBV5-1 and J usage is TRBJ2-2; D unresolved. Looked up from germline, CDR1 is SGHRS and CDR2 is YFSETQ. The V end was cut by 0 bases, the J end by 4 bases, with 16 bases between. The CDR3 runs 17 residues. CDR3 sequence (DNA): TGCGCCAGCAGCTTGGGGTACTTAGGAGTGGGCACCGGGGAGCTGTTTTTT. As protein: CASSLGYLGVGTGELFF.

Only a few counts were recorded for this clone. CDR3 sequence: CASSLGGGRGEQYF. The CDR3 coding sequence is TGTGCCAGCAGCCTAGGTGGGGGTCGTGGTGAGCAGTACTTC. The chain is built from TRBV2 and TRBJ2-7, with D tentatively TRBD1 or TRBD2 (5 bases each). V shed 6 bases and J shed 7 bases, with 19 bases lying between them. This CDR3 is 14 amino acids long. The germline V gene encodes CDR1 SNHLY and CDR2 FYNNEI.

CDR3 protein: CASSDSASGGTDTQYF. The CDR3 DNA follows: TGTGCCAGCAGTGACTCCGCCAGCGGCGGCACAGATACGCAGTATTTT. This chain joins TRBV6-4 and TRBJ2-3, with D possibly matching TRBD2 (5 bases). V lost 0 bases and J 1 base, leaving 11 bases between the germline ends. CDR1 and CDR2 from the germline V gene are MRHNA and SNTAGT. The CDR3 length is 16 residues.

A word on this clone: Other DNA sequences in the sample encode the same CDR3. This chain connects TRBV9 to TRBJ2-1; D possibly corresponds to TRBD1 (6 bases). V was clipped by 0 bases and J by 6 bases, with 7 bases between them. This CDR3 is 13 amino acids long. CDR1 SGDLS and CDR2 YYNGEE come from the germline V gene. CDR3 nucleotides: TGTGCCAGCAGCGTAGGAGGGGGCAATGAGCAGTTCTTC. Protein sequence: CASSVGGGNEQFF.

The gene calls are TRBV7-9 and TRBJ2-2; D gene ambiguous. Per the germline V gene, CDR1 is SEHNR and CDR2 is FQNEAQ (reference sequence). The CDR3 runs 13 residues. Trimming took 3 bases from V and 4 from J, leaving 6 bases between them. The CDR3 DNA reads TGTGCCAGCAGCTTCTCTACCACCGGGGAGCTGTTTTTT. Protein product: CASSFSTTGELFF.

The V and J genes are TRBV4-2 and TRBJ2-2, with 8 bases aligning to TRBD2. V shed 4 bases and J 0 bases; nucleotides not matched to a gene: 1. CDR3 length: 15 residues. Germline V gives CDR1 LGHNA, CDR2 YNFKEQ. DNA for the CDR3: TGTGCCAGCAGCCCAGCGGGAGCGAACACCGGGGAGCTGTTTTTT. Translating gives CASSPAGANTGELFF.

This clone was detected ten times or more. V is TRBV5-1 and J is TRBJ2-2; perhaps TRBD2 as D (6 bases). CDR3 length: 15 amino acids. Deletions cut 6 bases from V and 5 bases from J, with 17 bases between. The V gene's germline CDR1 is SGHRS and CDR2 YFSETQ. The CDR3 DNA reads TGCGCCAGCACTGAAGATCCCGGGAGTACCGGGGAGCTGTTTTTT. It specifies CASTEDPGSTGELFF.

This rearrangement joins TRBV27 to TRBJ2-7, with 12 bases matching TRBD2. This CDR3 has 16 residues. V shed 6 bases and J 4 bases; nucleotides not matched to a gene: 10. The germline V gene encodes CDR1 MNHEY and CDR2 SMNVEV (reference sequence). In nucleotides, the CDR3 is TGTGCCAGCAGCCTCAGTCTAGCGGGAGGGCCGTACGAGCAGTACTTC. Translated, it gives CASSLSLAGGPYEQYF.

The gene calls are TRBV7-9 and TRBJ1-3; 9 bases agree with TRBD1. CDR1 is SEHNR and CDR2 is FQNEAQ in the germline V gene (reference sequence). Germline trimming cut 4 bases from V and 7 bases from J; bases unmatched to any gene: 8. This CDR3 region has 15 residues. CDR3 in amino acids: CASSSQQGASNTIYF. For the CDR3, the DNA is TGTGCCAGCAGCTCCCAACAGGGGGCTAGCAACACCATATATTTT. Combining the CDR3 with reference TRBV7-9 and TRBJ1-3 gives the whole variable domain DTGVSQNPRHKITKRGQNVTFRCDPISEHNRLYWYRQTLGQGPEFLTYFQNEAQLEKSRLLSDRFSAERPKGSFSTLEIQRTEQGDSAMYLCASSSQQGASNTIYFGEGSWLTVV.